These T cell receptor beta chains were read from a single sample in a study of tumor-infiltrating lymphocytes in glioblastoma multiforme. MiXCR, applied by TCRdb to the multiplex PCR reads, yields one record per CDR3 protein. The sample includes about 13,000 distinct CDR3 sequences, 64% of them seen just once. The specimen sequenced was brain tumor tissue. These receptors were taken from a male donor with glioblastoma. Both conserved end residues are part of each CDR3. The D gene is left open where the match is weak. Only some rows state a clone size, as once, few, many or a class for expanded clones.

clone size,D gene,V gene,J gene,CDR3 protein,CDR3 DNA
many,TRBD2,TRBV28,TRBJ2-7,CASSFAGESYEQYF,TGTGCCAGCAGTTTTGCGGGAGAGTCCTACGAGCAGTACTTC
NA,TRBD1,TRBV10-3,TRBJ2-7,CAISETGGLYEQYF,TGTGCCATCAGTGAGACAGGGGGCTTGTACGAGCAGTACTTT
NA,TRBD1,TRBV6-5,TRBJ1-6,CASSFKGGEPLHF,TGTGCCAGCAGTTTCAAAGGGGGCGAACCCCTCCACTTT
NA,NA,TRBV6-6,TRBJ2-2,CACRLGLRTGELFF,TGTGCCTGCAGATTGGGACTTCGCACCGGGGAGCTGTTTTTT
NA,NA,TRBV11-3,TRBJ2-7,CASSLAASTYEQYF,TGTGCCAGCAGCTTAGCAGCGTCCACCTACGAGCAGTACTTC
NA,NA,TRBV6-1,TRBJ2-7,CASGLVPYEQYF,TGTGCCAGTGGACTTGTTCCCTACGAGCAGTACTTC
NA,NA,TRBV7-9,TRBJ2-3,CASSLPELSETDTQYF,TGTGCCAGCAGCTTACCTGAATTGTCAGAGACAGATACGCAGTATTTT
NA,NA,TRBV11-2,TRBJ2-5,CARSQWGDTQSF,TGTGCCAGAAGCCAGTGGGGGGATACCCAGTCCTTC
NA,NA,TRBV6-5,TRBJ1-1,CVSSLPEGGGAFF,TGTGTCAGCAGTTTACCAGAGGGGGGAGGTGCTTTCTTT
NA,NA,TRBV5-1,TRBJ2-3,CASSFEGSRTGDTQYF,TGCGCCAGCAGCTTTGAGGGGAGTCGTACTGGAGATACGCAGTATTTT
once,TRBD1,TRBV11-2,TRBJ2-1,CASNLAVRGPSHNEQFF,TGTGCCAGCAATTTAGCAGTAAGGGGGCCTTCGCACAATGAGCAGTTCTTC
NA,NA,TRBV11-3,TRBJ2-2,CASSSGSGGELFF,TGTGCCAGCAGCTCAGGGTCGGGCGGGGAGCTGTTTTTT
NA,TRBD2,TRBV11-2,TRBJ2-5,CGRTGLAGQTQYF,TGTGGCAGAACGGGACTAGCGGGACAGACCCAGTACTTC
NA,TRBD2,TRBV11-3,TRBJ2-5,CAISTTSGSGETQYF,TGTGCCATCAGCACGACTAGCGGGAGTGGGGAGACCCAGTACTTC
NA,NA,TRBV6-6,TRBJ2-2,CASSYSGGDTGGLFF,TGTGCCAGCAGCTACTCAGGGGGGGATACCGGGGGGCTGTTTTTT
NA,NA,TRBV4-2,TRBJ1-1,CASSPGALKAFF,TGTGCCAGCAGCCCAGGGGCCTTGAAAGCTTTCTTT
many,NA,TRBV7-9,TRBJ1-4,CASSLRREDEKLFF,TGTGCCAGCAGCTTAAGACGGGAGGATGAAAAACTGTTTTTT
NA,TRBD2,TRBV20-1,TRBJ2-3,CSAIPTSGSVSDTQYF,TGCAGTGCGATTCCGACTAGCGGGAGCGTATCAGATACGCAGTATTTT
medium-sized,TRBD1,TRBV12-3/TRBV12-4,TRBJ2-1,CASSSPGQGPNEQFF,TGTGCCAGCAGTTCGCCGGGACAGGGGCCCAATGAGCAGTTCTTC
NA,TRBD2,TRBV20-1,TRBJ2-3,CSAYSGGVTDTQYF,TGCAGTGCCTATAGCGGGGGGGTCACAGATACGCAGTATTTT
NA,TRBD1,TRBV6-5,TRBJ1-4,CASSATGEKLFF,TGTGCCAGCAGCGCGACAGGGGAAAAACTGTTTTTT
NA,NA,TRBV14,TRBJ2-5,CADSQERTWGTQYF,TGTGCCGACAGCCAAGAACGGACTTGGGGGACCCAGTACTTC
NA,NA,TRBV5-5,TRBJ2-7,CASGLRVRMQYF,TGTGCCAGCGGCCTCAGGGTCCGGATGCAGTACTTC
NA,NA,TRBV4-1,TRBJ2-7,CAISLGPGGYEQYF,TGCGCCATCAGCTTAGGGCCAGGAGGGTACGAGCAGTACTTC
NA,TRBD1,TRBV4-2,TRBJ1-4,CASSQTGQGRMANEKLFF,TGTGCCAGCAGCCAGACGGGACAGGGTAGGATGGCTAATGAAAAACTGTTTTTT
NA,NA,TRBV6-2/TRBV6-3,TRBJ1-2,CASRLRQDYGYTF,TGTGCCAGCAGACTCCGGCAAGACTATGGCTACACCTTC
NA,NA,TRBV6-5,TRBJ1-2,CTSTSGLDYGYTF,TGTACCAGCACTTCTGGGTTGGACTATGGCTACACCTTC
medium-sized,TRBD2,TRBV29-1,TRBJ2-7,CSVELSGSTGRYEQYF,TGCAGCGTTGAGCTTAGCGGGTCAACCGGCCGCTACGAGCAGTACTTC
once,NA,TRBV29-1,TRBJ1-2,CSVEDSTDYEYTF,TGCAGCGTTGAAGATTCCACTGACTATGAATACACCTTC
few,NA,TRBV9,TRBJ1-1,CASSRGGIGAGTEAFF,TGTGCCAGCAGTAGGGGTGGTATAGGGGCTGGTACTGAAGCTTTCTTT
NA,NA,TRBV12-3/TRBV12-4,TRBJ1-3,CASSIQWGGAGAGNTIYF,TGTGCCAGCAGCATCCAGTGGGGGGGGGCGGGTGCTGGAAACACCATATATTTT
NA,TRBD1,TRBV11-2,TRBJ2-3,CASSLGTGGADTQYF,TGTGCCAGCAGCTTAGGGACAGGGGGCGCAGATACGCAGTATTTT
many,NA,TRBV2,TRBJ1-5,CASTTNSNQPQHF,TGTGCCAGCACTACTAATAGCAATCAGCCCCAGCATTTT
few,NA,TRBV7-2,TRBJ2-5,CASSLLGATVQETQYF,TGTGCCAGCAGCTTATTGGGGGCAACCGTCCAAGAGACCCAGTACTTC
once,NA,TRBV11-2,TRBJ2-1,CASSLAGSSYSEQFF,TGTGCCAGCAGCTTAGCGGGCAGCTCCTACAGTGAGCAGTTTTTC
NA,NA,TRBV12-3/TRBV12-4,TRBJ2-3,CASLFGGRDTQYF,TGTGCCAGCTTATTTGGGGGCCGGGACACGCAGTATTTT
NA,NA,TRBV29-1,TRBJ1-1,CGAKGGPGTFF,TGCGGCGCCAAGGGGGGGCCGGGGACTTTCTTT
NA,TRBD2,TRBV10-3,TRBJ2-7,CAISDILAITYEQYF,TGTGCCATCAGTGACATACTAGCGATAACCTACGAGCAGTACTTC
once,NA,TRBV10-3,TRBJ1-6,CAIRGPLGSLNYNSPLHF,TGTGCCATCAGGGGCCCCCTCGGGAGTTTGAATTATAATTCACCCCTCCACTTT
NA,NA,TRBV4-1,TRBJ1-1,CASSPLTANTEAFF,TGCGCCAGTAGCCCCCTGACAGCAAACACTGAAGCTTTCTTT
NA,NA,TRBV12-3/TRBV12-4,TRBJ2-7,CASSLEMWSSYEQYF,TGTGCCAGCAGTTTAGAAATGTGGAGCTCCTACGAGCAGTACTTC
NA,TRBD2,TRBV20-1,TRBJ2-1,CSASRPGLAGMNEEFF,TGCAGCGCTAGTCGGCCGGGACTAGCGGGAATGAATGAGGAGTTCTTC
NA,TRBD2,TRBV7-9,TRBJ2-1,CASSPSSGSANNEQFF,TGTGCCAGCAGCCCGTCTAGCGGGAGCGCAAATAATGAGCAATTCTTC
NA,TRBD1,TRBV10-2,TRBJ2-7,CASSPGTGRYEQYF,TGCGCCAGCAGCCCCGGGACAGGGCGATACGAGCAGTACTTC
medium-sized,NA,TRBV4-1,TRBJ1-5,CASSPHISSNQPQHF,TGCGCCAGCAGCCCACATATCAGTAGCAATCAGCCCCAGCATTTT
NA,NA,TRBV10-1,TRBJ1-1,CASTLDWITEASF,TGCGCCAGCACCTTAGACTGGATCACTGAAGCTTCCTTT
NA,NA,TRBV20-1,TRBJ2-1,CSAFPGPQGHEQFF,TGCAGTGCTTTTCCGGGCCCCCAAGGCCATGAGCAGTTCTTC
NA,NA,TRBV10-1,TRBJ2-1,CASSEDGGEFKGHNEQFF,TGCGCCAGCAGTGAGGATGGGGGTGAATTCAAGGGGCACAATGAGCAGTTCTTC
NA,TRBD1,TRBV11-2,TRBJ2-7,CASSLGVGQGPYEQYF,TGTGCCAGCAGCTTAGGCGTGGGACAGGGTCCCTACGAGCAGTACTTC